The 18 T cell receptor beta chains reported below all come from one sample, sequenced in a study of identifying expanded T cells in peripheral blood. The method was immunoSEQ multiplex PCR; TCRdb's version includes in-frame clones alone and lacks a portion of them. The table shows about 85,000 clones, with approximately 91% occurring only once. Sequenced sample: blood. The receptors here all came from a person between 18 and 69 years old in good health.

V is TRBV11-3 and J is TRBJ2-3; 10 bases agree with TRBD1. The trim removed 6 bases at V and 4 bases at J, leaving 4 bases unmatched. CDR1 SGHNT and CDR2 YENEEA come from the germline V gene. This CDR3 region has 14 residues. For the CDR3, the DNA is TGTGCCAGCAGTCCCGGACAGGGGGCAGATACGCAGTATTTT. Translating it yields CASSPGQGADTQYF.

The chain couples TRBV28 to TRBJ2-5, with unresolved D. Germline V gene lookup returns CDR1 MDHEN and CDR2 SYDVKM. The V end was cut by 3 bases, the J end by 2 bases, with 13 bases between. CDR3 length equals 15 residues. In DNA, the CDR3 is TGTGCCAGCAGTTTGCCCCGACACACGCAAGAGACCCAGTACTTC. This translates into CASSLPRHTQETQYF.

The V call is TRBV27, the J call TRBJ1-3, with no clear D. Trimming left V 6 bases short and J 3 bases short, with 12 bases between. The V gene's germline CDR1 is MNHEY and CDR2 SMNVEV (reference sequence). This CDR3 spans 14 amino acids. The CDR3 DNA reads as TGTGCCAGCAGCCCTTCTTTATATGGAAACACCATATATTTT. Translated: CASSPSLYGNTIYF.

The chain couples TRBV6-5 to TRBJ2-7; D could derive from TRBD1 or TRBD2 (6 bases each). The CDR3 sequence is 15 residues long. Trimming cost V 6 bases and J 5 bases, with 20 bases left between them. Germline CDR1 reads MNHEY; CDR2 reads SVGAGI. This chain's CDR3 is CASSSGGTWGHEQYF. In nucleotides, the CDR3 is TGTGCCAGCAGCTCCGGCGGGACCTGGGGGCACGAGCAGTACTTC.

The chain joins TRBV29-1 to TRBJ1-1; TRBD1 matches at 7 bases. The length of the CDR3 is 12 residues. Losses at the gene ends were 5 bases for V and 5 bases for J; bases not matched to a gene: 5. Germline assignment: CDR1 SQVTM and CDR2 ANQGSEA. The CDR3 spells CSVWTGRTEAFF. DNA for the CDR3: TGCAGCGTTTGGACAGGTAGGACTGAAGCTTTCTTT.

V and J are TRBV15 and TRBJ2-7; 12 nucleotides line up with TRBD2. V was pared by 4 bases and J by 2 bases, with 3 bases of the junction left unmatched. Germline values: CDR1 LNHNV, CDR2 YYDKDF (reference sequence). The CDR3 is made up of 15 amino acids. CDR3: CATSTRLAGAYEQYF. The CDR3 nucleotides read TGTGCCACCAGCACCCGACTAGCGGGAGCCTACGAGCAGTACTTC.

The genes are TRBV10-3 and TRBJ2-2, with 12 bases fitting TRBD1. V lost 7 bases, J lost 6 bases, and 3 bases stayed unmatched. The CDR3 extends over 14 amino acids. Germline V gives CDR1 ENHRY, CDR2 SYGVKD. The CDR3 loop is CAITGQGAAGELFF. The CDR3 DNA reads TGTGCCATCACGGGACAGGGGGCCGCCGGGGAGCTGTTTTTT.

The genes are TRBV5-1 and TRBJ1-2; 9 positions agree with TRBD1. The CDR3 consists of 14 residues. V shed 0 bases, J shed 8 bases, and the junction held 5 bases outside the gene matches. Per the germline V gene, CDR1 is SGHRS and CDR2 is YFSETQ. The DNA of the CDR3 is TGCGCCAGCAGCTTGGGGACAGGGGAATTCGGCTACACCTTC. Its translation: CASSLGTGEFGYTF.

This clone came up once. This chain connects TRBV4-1 to TRBJ1-6; 9 nucleotides agree with TRBD1. Germline CDR1 and CDR2: MGHRA and YSYEKL. This CDR3 is built from 15 residues. The junction had 6 bases not matched to a gene; V was cut back by 4 bases and J by 8 bases. CDR3 bases: TGCGCCAGCAGCCGGACAGGGGATTCGGATTCACCCCTCCACTTT. It encodes CASSRTGDSDSPLHF.

V gene TRBV18 combines with J gene TRBJ2-3, with D uncertain. Between the trimmed V and J ends, which lost 3 bases and 4 bases, there was a span of 11 bases. The germline CDR1 and CDR2 sequences are KGHSH and LQKENI. The CDR3 runs 14 residues. The CDR3 nucleotides are TGTGCCAGCTCACCGACCTCAAGTTCAGATACGCAGTATTTT. Protein product: CASSPTSSSDTQYF.

The V call is TRBV5-1, the J call TRBJ1-2, with 8 nucleotides matching TRBD1. V shed 0 bases, J shed 7 bases, and the junction held 5 bases outside the gene matches. Germline-derived CDR1 and CDR2 are SGHRS and YFSETQ. The CDR3 totals 14 residues. The CDR3 region is CASSLGDRSGGYTF. CDR3 DNA: TGCGCCAGCAGCTTGGGGGACAGGTCGGGTGGCTACACCTTC. Variable domain in full (rest from reference TRBV5-1 and TRBJ1-2): KAGVTQTPRYLIKTRGQQVTLSCSPISGHRSVSWYQQTPGQGLQFLFEYFSETQRNKGNFPGRFSGRQFSNSRSEMNVSTLELGDSALYLCASSLGDRSGGYTFGSGTRLTVV.

The chain carries TRBV5-8 and TRBJ2-3; 7 bases are a match to TRBD1. Germline V gives CDR1 SGHTS, CDR2 YDEGEE. After removal of 0 bases from V and 6 bases from J, the junction contained 4 bases not matched to a gene. The CDR3 consists of 14 residues. The CDR3 nucleotides read TGTGCCAGCAGCTTGGAGGGGGCTGTTGATACGCAGTATTTT. This codes for CASSLEGAVDTQYF.

J is TRBJ2-7 and V is TRBV5-1; D remains unclear. This CDR3 region has 17 residues. V was clipped by 0 bases and J by 3 bases, with 19 bases between them. Germline values: CDR1 SGHRS, CDR2 YFSETQ. The CDR3 nucleotides read TGCGCCAGCAGCTTGGGGAGACAAACCCAAAGGGTCTACGAGCAGTACTTC. The encoded protein is CASSLGRQTQRVYEQYF.

The V gene is TRBV6-6, the J gene TRBJ2-1; no definite D call. V dropped 0 bases and J dropped 6 bases, with 12 bases sitting between them. Germline V CDR1 and CDR2: MNHNY, SVGAGI (reference sequence). This CDR3 region has 15 residues. This CDR3 reads CASSYSIYPSNEQFF. CDR3 DNA sequence: TGTGCCAGCAGTTACTCGATCTACCCCTCCAATGAGCAGTTCTTC.

This chain links TRBV7-8 with TRBJ1-2; D perhaps matches TRBD1 (5 bases). The CDR3 is 13 residues long. Germline loops: CDR1 SGHVS, CDR2 FQNEAQ. V was pared by 3 bases and J by 4 bases, with 9 bases between. CDR3 in amino acids: CASSFSGTYGYTF. CDR3 sequence (DNA): TGTGCCAGCAGCTTTTCCGGGACCTATGGCTACACCTTC. Combining the CDR3 with reference TRBV7-8 and TRBJ1-2 gives the whole variable domain GAGVSQSPRYKVAKRGQDVALRCDPISGHVSLFWYQQALGQGPEFLTYFQNEAQLDKSGLPSDRFFAERPEGSVSTLKIQRTQQEDSAVYLCASSFSGTYGYTFGSGTRLTVV.

The V call is TRBV7-2, the J call TRBJ2-7, with D tentatively TRBD1 (6 bases). The V end lost 2 bases, the J end lost 6 bases, and 14 bases lay between the germline ends. CDR3 length: 14 amino acids. Germline V gene lookup returns CDR1 SGHTA and CDR2 FQGNSA. The CDR3 DNA is TGTGCCAGCAGCTTATCACAGGGTTACGGCGAGCAGTACTTC. Translating gives CASSLSQGYGEQYF.

Details on this clone: Other DNA sequences from this sample encode an identical CDR3 as well. The chain couples TRBV7-2 to TRBJ1-3; D is possibly TRBD1 (5 bases). Trimming removed 1 base from V and 7 bases from J, with 23 bases in between. This CDR3 spans 18 amino acids. The germline gives CDR1 SGHTA, CDR2 FQGNSA. CDR3 DNA: TGTGCCAGCAGCTTAGAGGGTGTTCTGTGGGGGGGGTGGAACACCATATATTTT. This translates into CASSLEGVLWGGWNTIYF.

The gene calls are TRBV28 and TRBJ2-1; no clear D gene. In germline, CDR1 is MDHEN, CDR2 SYDVKM. Trimming removed 3 bases at V and 6 bases at J, with 15 bases between. This CDR3 comprises 15 residues. The CDR3 protein is CASSFYGEARNEQFF. DNA for the CDR3: TGTGCCAGCAGTTTCTATGGTGAAGCGCGCAATGAGCAGTTCTTC.